This T cell receptor (beta chain) was observed in a study of shared T cell receptors in the human thymus. Assay: immunoSEQ multiplex PCR; the TCRdb copy retains only in-frame clones and omits some. The profile covers some 720,000 clones, with around 89% appearing a single time and 0.01% taken by the ten largest. The CDR3 has 15 amino acids. V lost 0 bases, J lost 10 bases, and 18 bases lay in between. Per germline, CDR1 LGHNA and CDR2 YSLEER. The same specimen was also included in a second study, on human thymus T cells. From that report: Resections obtained during corrective heart surgery supplied the thymus tissue.

The chain is built from TRBV4-3 and TRBJ1-2, with D perhaps matching TRBD1 (5 bases). The sample was thymocytes. The receptor was isolated from a boy in the first two years of life with a congenital heart defect. CDR3 residues: CASSQDGPTLRAYTF. The CDR3 DNA follows: TGCGCCAGCAGCCAAGACGGTCCGACCCTCAGGGCCTACACCTTC.